This T cell receptor beta chain was retrieved from a study of shared clonotypes between healthy human individuals. Sorted-subset replicate PCR reactions were performed with about 200 ng DNA, corresponding to tens of thousands of T cell genomes. The authors' processing: ImmunoSEQ sequences covered only the junction and lacked quality scores; filtering therefore differed. The repertoire was sequenced with immunoSEQ multiplex PCR; TCRdb's copy has only in-frame clones and lacks some. The D gene and trimming were derived from the DNA, and the V and J assignments and clone size from that table. This table has millions of clones, 85% to 95% appearing once. The V gene's germline CDR1 is LNHNV and CDR2 YYDKDF (reference sequence). The CDR3 runs to 17 residues. The V and J ends lost 0 bases and 5 bases respectively, with 19 bases between them. The study drew its donors from healthy HIV-negative adults without recent acute infections or vaccinations. Division of CD4+ cells produced a CD45RA+ naive subset and a CD45RA-negative memory subset.

Sequencing was done on a sample of naive CD4+ T cells sorted from blood. Specified subset: CD45RA+ positively selected. The sequence came from a man aged 18 to 29 in good health. The chain couples TRBV15 to TRBJ1-2, with D possibly TRBD1 on 6 matching bases. CDR3 sequence: CATSRDSFGGRVYGYTF. CDR3 in DNA: TGTGCCACCAGCAGAGACTCCTTCGGGGGGCGAGTTTATGGCTACACCTTC.